This T cell receptor beta chain was profiled in a study of early T cells in non-severe SARS-CoV-2 infection. Findings of the study overall: Private and CD4 specificities were missed by VDJdb matching, which favored anti-spike CD8 responses.

TCRdb re-analysed the 5' RACE reads in MiXCR, keeping a single row per CDR3 protein. Among 69,000 or so distinct CDR3 sequences listed, over 3.5% were seen once. This clonotype has at least ten counts. Its antigen is not identified. The CDR3 extends over 14 amino acids. CDR1 is SQVTM, CDR2 ANQGSEA, per germline. The junction had 6 bases not matched to a gene; V was cut back by 8 bases and J by 1 base. The receptor was derived from an adult who was a healthcare worker with PCR-confirmed SARS-CoV-2 infection or an uninfected control (not recorded which). The donor label of this sample is uncertain. V is TRBV29-1 and J is TRBJ2-1; 9 positions match TRBD2. The sequencing here drew on whole blood, taken at baseline. The CDR3: CSTGSGGSYNEQFF. The CDR3 coding sequence is TGCAGCACTGGGAGCGGGGGGTCCTACAATGAGCAGTTCTTC.